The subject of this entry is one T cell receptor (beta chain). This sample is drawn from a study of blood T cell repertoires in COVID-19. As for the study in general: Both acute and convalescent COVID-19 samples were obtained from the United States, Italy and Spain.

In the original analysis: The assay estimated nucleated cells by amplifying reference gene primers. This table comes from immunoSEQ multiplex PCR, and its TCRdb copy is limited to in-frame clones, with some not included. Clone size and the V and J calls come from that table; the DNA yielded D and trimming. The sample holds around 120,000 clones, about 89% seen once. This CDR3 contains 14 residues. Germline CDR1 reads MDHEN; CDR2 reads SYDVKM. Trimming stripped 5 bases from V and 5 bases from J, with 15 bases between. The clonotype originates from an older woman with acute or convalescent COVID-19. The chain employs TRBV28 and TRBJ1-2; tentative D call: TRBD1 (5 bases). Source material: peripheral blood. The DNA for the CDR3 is TGTGCCAGCAGTCGCCAGGGATCTCGGTATGGCTACACCTTC. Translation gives CASSRQGSRYGYTF.